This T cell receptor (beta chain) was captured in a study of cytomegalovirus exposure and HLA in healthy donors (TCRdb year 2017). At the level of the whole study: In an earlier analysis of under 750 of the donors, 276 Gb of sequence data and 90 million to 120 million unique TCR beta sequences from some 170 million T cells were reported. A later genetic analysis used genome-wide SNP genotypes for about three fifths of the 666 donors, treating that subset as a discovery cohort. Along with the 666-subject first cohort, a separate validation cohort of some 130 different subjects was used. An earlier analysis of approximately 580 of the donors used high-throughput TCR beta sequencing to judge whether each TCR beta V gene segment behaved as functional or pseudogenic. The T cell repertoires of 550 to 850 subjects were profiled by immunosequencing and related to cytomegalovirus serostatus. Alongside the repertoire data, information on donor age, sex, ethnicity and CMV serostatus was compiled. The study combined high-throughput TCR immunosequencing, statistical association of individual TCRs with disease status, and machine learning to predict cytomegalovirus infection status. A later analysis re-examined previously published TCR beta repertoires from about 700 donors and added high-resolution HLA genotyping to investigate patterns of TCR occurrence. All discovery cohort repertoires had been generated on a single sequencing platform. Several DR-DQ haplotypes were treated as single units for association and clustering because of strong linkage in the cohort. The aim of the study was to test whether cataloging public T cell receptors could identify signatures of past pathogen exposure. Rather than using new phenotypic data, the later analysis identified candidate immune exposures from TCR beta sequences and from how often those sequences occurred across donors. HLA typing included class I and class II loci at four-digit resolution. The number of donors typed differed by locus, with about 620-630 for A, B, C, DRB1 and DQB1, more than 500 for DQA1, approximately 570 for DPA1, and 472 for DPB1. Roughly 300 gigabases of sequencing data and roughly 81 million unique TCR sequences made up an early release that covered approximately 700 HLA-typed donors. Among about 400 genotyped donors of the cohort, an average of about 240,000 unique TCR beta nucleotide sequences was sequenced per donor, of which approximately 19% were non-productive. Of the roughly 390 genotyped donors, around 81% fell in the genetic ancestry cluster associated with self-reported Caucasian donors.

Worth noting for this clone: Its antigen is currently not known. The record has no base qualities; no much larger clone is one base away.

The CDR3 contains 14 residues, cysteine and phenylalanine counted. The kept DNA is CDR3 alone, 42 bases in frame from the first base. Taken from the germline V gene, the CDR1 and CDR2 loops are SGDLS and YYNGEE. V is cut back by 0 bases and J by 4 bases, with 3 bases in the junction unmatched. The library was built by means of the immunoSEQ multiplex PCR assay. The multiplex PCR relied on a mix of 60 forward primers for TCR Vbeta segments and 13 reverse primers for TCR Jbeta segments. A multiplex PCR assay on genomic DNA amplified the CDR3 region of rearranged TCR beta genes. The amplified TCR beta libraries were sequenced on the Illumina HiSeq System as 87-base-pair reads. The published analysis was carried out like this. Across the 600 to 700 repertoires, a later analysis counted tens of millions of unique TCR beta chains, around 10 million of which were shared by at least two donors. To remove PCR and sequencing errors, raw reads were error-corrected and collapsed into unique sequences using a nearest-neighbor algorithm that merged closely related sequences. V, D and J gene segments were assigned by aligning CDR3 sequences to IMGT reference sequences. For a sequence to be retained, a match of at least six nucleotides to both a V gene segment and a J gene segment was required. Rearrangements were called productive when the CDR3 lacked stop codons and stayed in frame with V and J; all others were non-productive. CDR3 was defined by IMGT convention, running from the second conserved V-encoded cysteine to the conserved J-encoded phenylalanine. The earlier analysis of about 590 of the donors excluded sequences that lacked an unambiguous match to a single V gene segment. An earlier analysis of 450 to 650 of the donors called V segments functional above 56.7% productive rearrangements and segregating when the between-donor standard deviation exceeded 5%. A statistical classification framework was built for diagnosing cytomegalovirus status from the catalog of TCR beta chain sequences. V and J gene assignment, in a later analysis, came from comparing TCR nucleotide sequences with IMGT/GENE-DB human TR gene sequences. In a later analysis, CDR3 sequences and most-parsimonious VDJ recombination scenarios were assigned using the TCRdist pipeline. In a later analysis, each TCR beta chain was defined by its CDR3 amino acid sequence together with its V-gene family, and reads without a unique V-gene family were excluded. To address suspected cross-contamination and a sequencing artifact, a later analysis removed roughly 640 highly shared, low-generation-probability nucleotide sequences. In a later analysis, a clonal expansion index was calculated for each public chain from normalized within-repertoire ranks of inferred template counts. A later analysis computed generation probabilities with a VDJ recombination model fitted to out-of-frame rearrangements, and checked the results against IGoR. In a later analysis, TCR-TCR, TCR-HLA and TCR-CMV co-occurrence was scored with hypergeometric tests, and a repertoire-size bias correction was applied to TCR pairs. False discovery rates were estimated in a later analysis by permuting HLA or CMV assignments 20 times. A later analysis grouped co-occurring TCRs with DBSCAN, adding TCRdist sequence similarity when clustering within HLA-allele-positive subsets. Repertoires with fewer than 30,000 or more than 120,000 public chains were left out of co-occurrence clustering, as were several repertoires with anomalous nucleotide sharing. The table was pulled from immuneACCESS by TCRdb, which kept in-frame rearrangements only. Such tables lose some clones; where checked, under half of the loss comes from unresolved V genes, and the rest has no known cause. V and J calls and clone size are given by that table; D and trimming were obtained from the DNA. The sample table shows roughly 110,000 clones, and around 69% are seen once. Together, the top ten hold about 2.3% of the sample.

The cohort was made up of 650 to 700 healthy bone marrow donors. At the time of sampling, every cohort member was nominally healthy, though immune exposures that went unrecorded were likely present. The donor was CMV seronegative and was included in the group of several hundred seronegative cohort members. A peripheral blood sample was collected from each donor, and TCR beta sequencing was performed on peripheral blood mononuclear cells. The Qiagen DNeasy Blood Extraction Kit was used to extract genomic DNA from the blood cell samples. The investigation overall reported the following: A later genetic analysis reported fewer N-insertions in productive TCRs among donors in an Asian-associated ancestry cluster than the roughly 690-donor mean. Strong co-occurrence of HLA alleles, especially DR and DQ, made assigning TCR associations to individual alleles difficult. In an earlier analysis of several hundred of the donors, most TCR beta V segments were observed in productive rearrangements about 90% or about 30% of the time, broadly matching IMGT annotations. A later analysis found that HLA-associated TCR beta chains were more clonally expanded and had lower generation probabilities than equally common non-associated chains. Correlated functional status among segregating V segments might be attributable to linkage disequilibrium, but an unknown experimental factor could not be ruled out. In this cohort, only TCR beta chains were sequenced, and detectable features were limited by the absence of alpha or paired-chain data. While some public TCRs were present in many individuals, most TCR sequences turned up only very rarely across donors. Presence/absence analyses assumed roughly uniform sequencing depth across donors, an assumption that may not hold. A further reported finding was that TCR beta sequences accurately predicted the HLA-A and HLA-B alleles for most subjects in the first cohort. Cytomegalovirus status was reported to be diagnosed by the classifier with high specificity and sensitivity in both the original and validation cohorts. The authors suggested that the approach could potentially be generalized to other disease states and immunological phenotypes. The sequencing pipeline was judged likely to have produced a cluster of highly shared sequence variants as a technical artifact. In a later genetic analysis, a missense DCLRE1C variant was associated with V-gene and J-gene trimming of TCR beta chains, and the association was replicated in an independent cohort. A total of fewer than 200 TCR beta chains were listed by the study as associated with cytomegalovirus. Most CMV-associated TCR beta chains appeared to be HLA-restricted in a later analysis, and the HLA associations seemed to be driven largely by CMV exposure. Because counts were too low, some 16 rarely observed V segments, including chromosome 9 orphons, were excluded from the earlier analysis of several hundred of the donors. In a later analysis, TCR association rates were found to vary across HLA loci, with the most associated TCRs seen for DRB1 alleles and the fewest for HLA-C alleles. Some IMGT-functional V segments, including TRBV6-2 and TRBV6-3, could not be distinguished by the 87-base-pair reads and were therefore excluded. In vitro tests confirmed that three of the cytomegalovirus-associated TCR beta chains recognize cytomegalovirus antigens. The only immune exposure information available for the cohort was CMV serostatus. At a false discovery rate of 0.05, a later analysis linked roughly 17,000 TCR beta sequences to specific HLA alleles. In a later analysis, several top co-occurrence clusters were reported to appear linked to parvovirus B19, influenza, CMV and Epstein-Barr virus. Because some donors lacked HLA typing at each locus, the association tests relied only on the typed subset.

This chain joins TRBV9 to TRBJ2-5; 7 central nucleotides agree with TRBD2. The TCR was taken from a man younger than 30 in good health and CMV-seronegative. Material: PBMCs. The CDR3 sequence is CASSVAGGPETQYF. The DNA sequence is TGTGCCAGCAGCGTAGCGGGGGGACCAGAGACCCAGTACTTC. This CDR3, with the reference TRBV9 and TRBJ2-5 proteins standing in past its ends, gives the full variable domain DSGVTQTPKHLITATGQRVTLRCSPRSGDLSVYWYQQSLDQGLQFLIQYYNGEERAKGNILERFSAQQFPDLHSELNLSSLELGDSALYFCASSVAGGPETQYFGPGTRLLVL.